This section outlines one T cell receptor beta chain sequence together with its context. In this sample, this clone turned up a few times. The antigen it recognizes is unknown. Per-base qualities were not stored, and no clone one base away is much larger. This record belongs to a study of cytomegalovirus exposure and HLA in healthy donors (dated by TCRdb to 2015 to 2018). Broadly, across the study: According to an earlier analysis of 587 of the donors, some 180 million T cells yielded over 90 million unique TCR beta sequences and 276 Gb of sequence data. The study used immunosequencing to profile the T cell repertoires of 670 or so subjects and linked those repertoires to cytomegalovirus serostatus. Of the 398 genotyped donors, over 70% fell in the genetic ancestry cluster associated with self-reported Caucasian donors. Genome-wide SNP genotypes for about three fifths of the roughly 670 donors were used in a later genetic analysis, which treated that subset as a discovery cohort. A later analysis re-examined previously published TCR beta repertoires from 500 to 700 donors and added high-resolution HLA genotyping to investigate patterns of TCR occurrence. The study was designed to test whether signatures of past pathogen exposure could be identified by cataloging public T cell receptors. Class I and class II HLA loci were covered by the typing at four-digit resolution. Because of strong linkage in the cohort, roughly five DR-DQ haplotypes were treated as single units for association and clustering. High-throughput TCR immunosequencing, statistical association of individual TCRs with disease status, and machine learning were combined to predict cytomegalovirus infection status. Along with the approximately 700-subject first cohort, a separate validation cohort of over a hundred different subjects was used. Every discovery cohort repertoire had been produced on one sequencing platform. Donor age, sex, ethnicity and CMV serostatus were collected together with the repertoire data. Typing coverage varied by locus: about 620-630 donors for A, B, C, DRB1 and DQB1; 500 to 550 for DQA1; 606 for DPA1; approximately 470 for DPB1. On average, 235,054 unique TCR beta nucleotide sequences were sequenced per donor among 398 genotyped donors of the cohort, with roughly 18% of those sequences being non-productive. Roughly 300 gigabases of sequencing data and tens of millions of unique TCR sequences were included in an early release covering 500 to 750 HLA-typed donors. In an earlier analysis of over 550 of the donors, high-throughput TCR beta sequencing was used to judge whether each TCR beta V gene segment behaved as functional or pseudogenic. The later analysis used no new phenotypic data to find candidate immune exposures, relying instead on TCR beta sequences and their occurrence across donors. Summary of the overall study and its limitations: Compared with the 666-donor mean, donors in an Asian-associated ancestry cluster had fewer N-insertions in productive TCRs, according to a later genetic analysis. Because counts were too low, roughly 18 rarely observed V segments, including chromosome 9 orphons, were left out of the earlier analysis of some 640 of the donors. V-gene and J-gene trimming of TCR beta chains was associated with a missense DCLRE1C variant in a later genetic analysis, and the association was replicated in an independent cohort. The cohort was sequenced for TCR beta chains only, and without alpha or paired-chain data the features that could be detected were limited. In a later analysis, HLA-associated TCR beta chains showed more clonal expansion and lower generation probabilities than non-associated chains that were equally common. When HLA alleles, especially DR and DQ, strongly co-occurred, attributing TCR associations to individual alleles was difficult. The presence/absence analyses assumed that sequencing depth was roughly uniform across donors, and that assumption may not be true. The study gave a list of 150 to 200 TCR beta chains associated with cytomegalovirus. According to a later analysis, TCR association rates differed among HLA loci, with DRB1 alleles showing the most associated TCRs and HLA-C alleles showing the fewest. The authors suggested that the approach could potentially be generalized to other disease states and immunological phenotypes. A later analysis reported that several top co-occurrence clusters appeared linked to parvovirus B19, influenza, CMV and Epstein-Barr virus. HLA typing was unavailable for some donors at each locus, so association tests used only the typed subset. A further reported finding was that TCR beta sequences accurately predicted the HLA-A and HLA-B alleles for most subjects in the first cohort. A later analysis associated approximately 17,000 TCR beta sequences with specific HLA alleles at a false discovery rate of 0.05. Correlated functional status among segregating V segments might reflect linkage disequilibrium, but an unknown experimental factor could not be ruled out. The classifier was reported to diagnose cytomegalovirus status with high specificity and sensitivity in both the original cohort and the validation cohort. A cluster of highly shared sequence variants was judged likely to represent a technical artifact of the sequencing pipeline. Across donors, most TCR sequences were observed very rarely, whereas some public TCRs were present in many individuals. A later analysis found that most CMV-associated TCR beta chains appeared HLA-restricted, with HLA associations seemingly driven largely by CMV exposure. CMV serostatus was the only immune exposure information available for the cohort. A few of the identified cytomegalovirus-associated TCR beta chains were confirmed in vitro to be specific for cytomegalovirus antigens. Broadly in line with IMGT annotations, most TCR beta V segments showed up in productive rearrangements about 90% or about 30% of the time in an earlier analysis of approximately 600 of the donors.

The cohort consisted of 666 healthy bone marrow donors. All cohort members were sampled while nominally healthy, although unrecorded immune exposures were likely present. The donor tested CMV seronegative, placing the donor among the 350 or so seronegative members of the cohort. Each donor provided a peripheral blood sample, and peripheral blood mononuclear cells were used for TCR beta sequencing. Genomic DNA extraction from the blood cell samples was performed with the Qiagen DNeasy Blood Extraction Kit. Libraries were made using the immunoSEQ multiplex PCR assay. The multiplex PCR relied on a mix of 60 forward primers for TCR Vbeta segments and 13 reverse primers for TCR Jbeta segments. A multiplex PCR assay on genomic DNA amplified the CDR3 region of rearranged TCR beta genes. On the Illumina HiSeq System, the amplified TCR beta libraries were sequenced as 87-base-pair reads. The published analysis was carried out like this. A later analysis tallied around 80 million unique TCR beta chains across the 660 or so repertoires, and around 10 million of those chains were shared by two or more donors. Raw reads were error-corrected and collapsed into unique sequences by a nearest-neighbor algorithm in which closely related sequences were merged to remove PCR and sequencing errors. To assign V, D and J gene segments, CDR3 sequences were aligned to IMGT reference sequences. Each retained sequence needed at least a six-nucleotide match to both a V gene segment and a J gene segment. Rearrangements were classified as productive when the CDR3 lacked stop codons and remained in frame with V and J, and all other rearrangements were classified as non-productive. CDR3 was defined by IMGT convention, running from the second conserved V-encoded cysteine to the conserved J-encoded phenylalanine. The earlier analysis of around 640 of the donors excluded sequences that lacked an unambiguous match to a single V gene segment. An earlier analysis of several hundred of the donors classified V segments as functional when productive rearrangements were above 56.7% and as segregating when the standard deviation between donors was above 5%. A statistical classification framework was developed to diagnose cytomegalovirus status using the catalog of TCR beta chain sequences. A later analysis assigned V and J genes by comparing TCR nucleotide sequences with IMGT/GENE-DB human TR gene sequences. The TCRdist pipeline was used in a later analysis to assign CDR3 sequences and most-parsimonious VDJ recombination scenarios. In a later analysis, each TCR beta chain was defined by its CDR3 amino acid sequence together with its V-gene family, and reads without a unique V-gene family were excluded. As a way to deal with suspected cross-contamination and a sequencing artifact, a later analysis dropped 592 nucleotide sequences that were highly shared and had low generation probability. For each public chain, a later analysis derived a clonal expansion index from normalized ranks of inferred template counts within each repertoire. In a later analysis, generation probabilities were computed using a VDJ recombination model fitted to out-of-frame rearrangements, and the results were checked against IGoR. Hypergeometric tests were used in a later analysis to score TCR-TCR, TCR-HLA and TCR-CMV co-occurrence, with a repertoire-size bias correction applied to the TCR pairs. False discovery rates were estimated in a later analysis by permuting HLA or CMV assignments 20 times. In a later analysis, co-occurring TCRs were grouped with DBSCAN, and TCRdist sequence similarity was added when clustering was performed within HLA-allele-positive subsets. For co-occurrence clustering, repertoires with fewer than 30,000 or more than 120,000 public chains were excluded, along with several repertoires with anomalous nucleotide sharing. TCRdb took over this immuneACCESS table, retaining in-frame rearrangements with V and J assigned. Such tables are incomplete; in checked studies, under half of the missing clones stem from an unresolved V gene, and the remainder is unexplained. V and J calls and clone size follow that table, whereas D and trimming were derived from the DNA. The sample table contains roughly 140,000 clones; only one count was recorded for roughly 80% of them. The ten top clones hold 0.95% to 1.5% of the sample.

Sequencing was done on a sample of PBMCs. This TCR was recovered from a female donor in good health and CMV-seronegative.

The DNA sequence is as follows: TGCGCCAGCAGCTTGAGAGCCGCTGTGGCGGGGGGTAAAGAACAGTACTTC. It codes for CASSLRAAVAGGKEQYF. The rearrangement joined TRBV5-1 to TRBJ2-7, with 8 bases aligning to TRBD2. Ends trimmed: V by 1 base, J by 10 bases; bases unmatched to a gene: 19. The CDR3 starts with the cysteine, ends with the phenylalanine, and has 17 residues. The sequence is cut down to CDR3 DNA, 51 bases in frame from base 1. CDR1 and CDR2, looked up from the germline V gene, are SGHRS and YFSETQ.